Below, 24 T cell receptor beta chains from the same sample are listed, as sequenced in a study of cytomegalovirus exposure and HLA in healthy donors. It was with 60 Vbeta and 13 Jbeta primers that the PCR ran. The table came from immunoSEQ multiplex PCR; TCRdb's copy has only in-frame clones and leaves some out. The data contain more than 95,000 clones, about 10% of them singletons. Sample: PBMCs. The source of these receptors is a woman aged 18 to 35 in good health and CMV-seropositive.

The table lists this clone with a few counts. The chain couples TRBV19 to TRBJ1-1; the D is unclear. This CDR3 is built from 13 residues. With 5 bases removed from V and 0 bases from J, the gap between germline ends came to 7 bases. The germline CDR1 and CDR2 sequences are LNHDA and SQIVND (reference sequence). The CDR3 coding sequence is TGTGCCAGTAGTTCGGTTATGAACACTGAAGCTTTCTTT. Residues: CASSSVMNTEAFF.

The V call is TRBV6-6, the J call TRBJ1-4; 7 nucleotides agree with TRBD1. Germline loops: CDR1 MNHNY, CDR2 SVGAGI (reference sequence). V shed 7 bases and J 8 bases; nucleotides not matched to a gene: 7. The CDR3 contains 13 residues. This CDR3 is CASNLPGQEKLFF. The CDR3 region has the DNA TGTGCCAGCAATTTACCGGGACAGGAAAAACTGTTTTTT.

The V gene is TRBV5-1, the J gene TRBJ2-1; 16 nucleotides match TRBD2. This CDR3 spans 19 amino acids. Germline-derived CDR1 and CDR2 are SGHRS and YFSETQ. The V and J ends lost 7 bases and 5 bases, in that order; junction bases with no gene match: 15. Here the CDR3 DNA reads TGCGCCAGCGCCTCCCCGGGACTAGCGGGAGGGCCCCTTCACAATGAGCAGTTCTTC. As protein: CASASPGLAGGPLHNEQFF. Full variable domain (rest looked up from reference TRBV5-1 and TRBJ2-1): KAGVTQTPRYLIKTRGQQVTLSCSPISGHRSVSWYQQTPGQGLQFLFEYFSETQRNKGNFPGRFSGRQFSNSRSEMNVSTLELGDSALYLCASASPGLAGGPLHNEQFFGPGTRLTVL.

Only a few counts were recorded for this clone. V usage is TRBV29-1 and J usage is TRBJ2-1, with D tentatively TRBD1 (7 bases). This CDR3 is built from 15 residues. Germline V gene lookup returns CDR1 SQVTM and CDR2 ANQGSEA. Trimming cost V 6 bases and J 3 bases, with 18 bases left between them. The CDR3 is CSVGSGQEIYNEQFF. For the CDR3, the DNA is TGCAGCGTCGGGAGTGGACAGGAGATCTACAATGAGCAGTTCTTC.

This clone was seen a few times. J is TRBJ1-4 and V is TRBV10-2, with D perhaps matching TRBD1 (6 bases). V lost 10 bases and J lost 5, with 14 bases in between. The CDR3 contains 13 residues. The V gene's germline CDR1 is WSHSY and CDR2 SAAADI. The DNA of the CDR3 is TGCGCCACCGCAGGGGAAGTGAATGAAAAACTGTTTTTT. Encoded protein: CATAGEVNEKLFF.

This chain links TRBV19 with TRBJ2-1; weak D call: TRBD2 (6 bases). CDR1 is LNHDA, CDR2 SQIVND, per germline (reference sequence). The CDR3 spans 17 residues. The V end was cut by 3 bases, the J end by 1 base, with 16 bases between. The CDR3 sequence is CASSILLAVASYNEQFF. DNA of the CDR3: TGTGCCAGTAGTATCCTTTTAGCGGTCGCTTCCTACAATGAGCAGTTCTTC.

V gene TRBV5-6 combines with J gene TRBJ1-1; 9 bases are a match to TRBD1. CDR1 is SGHDT, CDR2 YYEEEE, per germline. Losses at the gene ends were 6 bases for V and 7 bases for J; bases not matched to a gene: 13. The CDR3 is 15 amino acids. The CDR3 loop is CASIAPRQGVNEAFF. CDR3 in DNA: TGTGCCAGCATCGCGCCCAGACAGGGGGTTAATGAAGCTTTCTTT.

The chain couples TRBV4-2 to TRBJ2-1; tentatively, D is TRBD1 (5 bases). The CDR3 has 17 amino acids. Trimming stripped 2 bases from V and 0 bases from J, with 14 bases between. Germline V gene lookup returns CDR1 LGHNA and CDR2 YNFKEQ. CDR3 sequence reads: CASSQRTGPSSYNEQFF. The DNA of the CDR3 is TGTGCCAGCAGCCAACGTACAGGTCCCAGCTCCTACAATGAGCAGTTCTTC.

This clone was observed at least ten times. J is TRBJ2-3 and V is TRBV7-9, with D hard to call. V was clipped by 3 bases and J by 0 bases, with 4 bases between them. Germline CDR1 and CDR2: SEHNR and FQNEAQ (reference sequence). The CDR3 extends over 13 amino acids. CDR3 region: CASSLASTDTQYF. CDR3 nucleotides: TGTGCCAGCAGCTTGGCTAGCACAGATACGCAGTATTTT.

The chain joins TRBV6-6 to TRBJ2-1; D is uncertain. The CDR3 is made up of 12 amino acids. Germline CDR1 reads MNHNY; CDR2 reads SVGAGI (reference sequence). Trimming pared 6 bases from V and 6 bases from J, leaving 9 bases between. CDR3 coding DNA: TGTGCCAGCAGATACGCAGGCAATGAGCAGTTCTTC. Residues: CASRYAGNEQFF.

This clone showed up just a few times. This chain joins TRBV5-4 and TRBJ2-2, with 11 bases identical to TRBD1. V was pared by 2 bases and J by 0 bases, with 3 bases of the junction left unmatched. The CDR3 consists of 17 residues. Germline V gene lookup returns CDR1 SGHNT and CDR2 YYREEE (reference sequence). CDR3 bases: TGTGCCAGCAGCTTTCCGGGACAGGGGGCGAACACCGGGGAGCTGTTTTTT. It is translated as CASSFPGQGANTGELFF.

This clone was recorded a few times. The rearrangement uses TRBV5-1 and TRBJ2-2; a possible D gene is TRBD2 (5 bases). V dropped 5 bases and J dropped 4 bases, with 9 bases sitting between them. This CDR3 is built from 13 residues. Germline-derived CDR1 and CDR2 are SGHRS and YFSETQ. CDR3 loop: CASSPGTTGELFF. The CDR3 nucleotides read TGCGCCAGCAGTCCGGGAACCACCGGGGAGCTGTTTTTT.

The rearrangement links TRBV11-2 to TRBJ2-1; 7 bases fit TRBD2. The CDR3 extends over 12 amino acids. J was trimmed by 8 bases and V by 5 bases; bases with no gene match: 3. The germline V gene encodes CDR1 SGHAT and CDR2 FQNNGV. The chain's CDR3 is CASSLGGDEQFF. CDR3 DNA sequence: TGTGCCAGCAGCCTTGGGGGGGATGAGCAGTTCTTC.

The J gene is TRBJ2-7, the V gene TRBV28; 7 bases fit TRBD1. The CDR3 is 14 residues long. Germline lookup yields CDR1 MDHEN and CDR2 SYDVKM. J gave up 4 bases and V 6 bases, and 9 bases lay outside the gene matches. The CDR3 DNA reads TGTGCCAGCAGCCTCCTCGACAGGGATTACGAGCAGTACTTC. It specifies CASSLLDRDYEQYF.

There are a few counts of this clone. As DNA, the CDR3 is TGTGCCAGCATGCCCCACAGCCTGAACACAGATACGCAGTATTTT. Its protein product is CASMPHSLNTDTQYF. The chain has TRBV2 and TRBJ2-3; D uncertain. The CDR3 has 15 amino acids. CDR1 is SNHLY, CDR2 FYNNEI, per germline. Deletions cut 7 bases from V and 2 bases from J, with 16 bases between.

The chain couples TRBV7-9 to TRBJ2-1; perhaps TRBD2 as D (5 bases). The length of the CDR3 is 15 residues. Germline V gene lookup returns CDR1 SEHNR and CDR2 FQNEAQ (reference sequence). V shed 5 bases and J shed 8 bases, with 19 bases lying between them. CDR3 in amino acids: CASSQGPVRTDEQFF. The CDR3 DNA reads as TGTGCCAGCAGCCAAGGACCGGTGAGGACTGATGAGCAGTTCTTC.

This clone was observed a handful of times. The V call is TRBV2, the J call TRBJ2-5; D uncertain. Trimming pared 4 bases from V and 1 base from J, leaving 13 bases between. The CDR3 covers 15 residues. Germline assignment: CDR1 SNHLY and CDR2 FYNNEI. The CDR3, as DNA: TGTGCCAGCAGTGCCCTGGCGGCGATCCAAGAGACCCAGTACTTC. Its protein is CASSALAAIQETQYF.

The rearrangement joins TRBV27 to TRBJ2-7; 8 bases fit TRBD1. Germline CDR1 is MNHEY and CDR2 is SMNVEV (reference sequence). The CDR3 spans 14 residues. Trimming took 3 bases from V and 2 from J; bases not matched to a gene: 3. CDR3 in amino acids: CASSFGTGPYEQYF. CDR3 sequence (DNA): TGTGCCAGCAGTTTTGGGACAGGACCCTACGAGCAGTACTTC.

This clone was counted a few times. The J gene is TRBJ2-2, the V gene TRBV19; TRBD1 aligns across 8 bases. CDR3 length equals 13 residues. The germline V gene encodes CDR1 LNHDA and CDR2 SQIVND (reference sequence). Trimming removed 7 bases from V and 4 bases from J; junction bases left unmatched: 2. In nucleotides, the CDR3 is TGTGCCAGTATCAGGGGGCTCACCGGGGAGCTGTTTTTT. It encodes CASIRGLTGELFF.

The rearrangement links TRBV20-1 to TRBJ1-1; no firm D call. This CDR3 spans 11 amino acids. Germline V gene data show CDR1 as DFQATT and CDR2 as SNEGSKA (reference sequence). Trimming removed 6 bases at V and 5 bases at J, with 10 bases between. The CDR3 DNA follows: TGCAGTGCCGAACCTATGACTGAAGCTTTCTTT. It encodes CSAEPMTEAFF.

This clone was counted ten times or more. The rearrangement joins TRBV5-1 to TRBJ1-1; TRBD1 might be the D (6 bases). Germline-derived CDR1 and CDR2 are SGHRS and YFSETQ. The length of the CDR3 is 14 residues. The V end lost 0 bases, the J end lost 4 bases, and 10 bases lay between the germline ends. The CDR3 sequence: CASSLAGDSTEAFF. DNA for the CDR3: TGCGCCAGCAGCTTGGCAGGGGATTCCACTGAAGCTTTCTTT. Together with reference TRBV5-1 and TRBJ1-1, the CDR3 gives the full variable domain: KAGVTQTPRYLIKTRGQQVTLSCSPISGHRSVSWYQQTPGQGLQFLFEYFSETQRNKGNFPGRFSGRQFSNSRSEMNVSTLELGDSALYLCASSLAGDSTEAFFGQGTRLTVV.

This clone was seen just once. The rearrangement joins TRBV11-3 to TRBJ1-5, with TRBD1 identical over 8 bases. Unmatched junction bases numbered 9, after V lost 6 bases and J lost 8 bases. This CDR3 spans 14 amino acids. Per the germline V gene, CDR1 is SGHNT and CDR2 is YENEEA. Written as DNA, the CDR3 is TGTGCCAGCAGACACACGGGACAGGAGGAGCCCCAGCATTTT. Encoded protein: CASRHTGQEEPQHF.

This clone was counted only a few times. The chain combines TRBV5-1 with TRBJ2-5, with D possibly being TRBD2 (5 bases). CDR1 SGHRS and CDR2 YFSETQ come from the germline V gene. The V end was cut by 6 bases, the J end by 4 bases, with 10 bases between. There are 12 residues in the CDR3. For the CDR3, the DNA is TGCGCCAGCAATGAGGGCAGAGAGACCCAGTACTTC. The encoded protein is CASNEGRETQYF.

The chain joins TRBV7-3 to TRBJ2-3; D might be TRBD2 (6 bases). CDR1 and CDR2 from the germline V gene are SGHTA and FQGTGA. The CDR3 has 16 amino acids. Trimming cost V 4 bases and J 2 bases, with 16 bases left between them. The CDR3 sequence: CASSSLSGPYTDTQYF. The CDR3 DNA reads as TGTGCCAGCAGCTCCCTTAGCGGACCATACACAGATACGCAGTATTTT.